This TCR beta chain emerged from a study of radiation and T cells in renal cell carcinoma. In the study overall: Nephrectomy followed 15 Gy stereotactic body radiation by 4 weeks. Findings and limits, study-wide: Without pretreatment biopsies, baseline tumor clonotype presence was undetermined.

Time point meaning: blood 2 weeks post-SBRT. Treatment denoted: 15 Gy SBRT to primary tumor, nephrectomy 4 weeks later. The patient's renal cell carcinoma had clear cell pathology. To note about this clone: Antigen: not known.

Method: immunoSEQ multiplex PCR; TCRdb's copy keeps in-frame clones and lacks some. The sample holds more than 75,000 clones, around 86% seen once. The CDR3 spans 18 residues. Germline lookup yields CDR1 MDHEN and CDR2 SYDVKM. Trimming at V came to 0 bases and at J to 5 bases, leaving 7 bases not matched to a gene. The receptor comes from a woman aged 50 to 60 with renal cell carcinoma. The sample was blood, taken from a patient whose treatment included radiotherapy and nephrectomy. The V call is TRBV28, the J call TRBJ2-2, with 12 bases matching TRBD2. The CDR3 nucleotides are TGTGCCAGCAGTTTATGGGGACTAGCGGGTTCAGAGACCGGGGAGCTGTTTTTT. It encodes CASSLWGLAGSETGELFF.